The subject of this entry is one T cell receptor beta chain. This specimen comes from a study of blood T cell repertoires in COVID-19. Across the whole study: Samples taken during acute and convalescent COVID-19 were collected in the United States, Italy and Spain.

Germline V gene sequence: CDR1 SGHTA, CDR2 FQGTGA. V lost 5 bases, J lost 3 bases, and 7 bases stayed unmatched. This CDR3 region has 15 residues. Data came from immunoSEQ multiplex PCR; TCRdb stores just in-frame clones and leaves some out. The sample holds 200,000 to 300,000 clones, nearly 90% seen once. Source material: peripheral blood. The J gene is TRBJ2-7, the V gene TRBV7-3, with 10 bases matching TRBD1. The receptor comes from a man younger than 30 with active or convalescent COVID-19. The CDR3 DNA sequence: TGTGCCAGCAGCCCCGGAGGGACAGGGGTCTACGAGCAGTACTTC. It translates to CASSPGGTGVYEQYF.